The clone carrying this T cell receptor beta chain has ten or more counts. The target antigen is unknown. RNA transcripts were the template, and TCR beta CDR3 regions were amplified from them. An opening RT-PCR round employed HTBI primers and preceded a second-round multiplex PCR. TCRdb called the multiplex PCR reads again in MiXCR, with one record for every CDR3 protein. Of 300,000 to 350,000 distinct CDR3 sequences in the sample, roughly 17% were seen once. The sample is drawn from a study of Graves' ophthalmopathy and Graves' hyperthyroidism. Study details: Peripheral blood collection took place at initial diagnosis, before any treatment. Overall study results and limits: At approximately 70% sensitivity and 72.22% specificity, the model predicted progression of the ophthalmopathy.

Trimming took 5 bases from V and 4 from J, leaving 12 bases between them. The CDR3 consists of 13 residues. Germline CDR1 reads MNHEY; CDR2 reads SMNVEV (reference sequence). The chain links TRBV27 to TRBJ2-7; D is undetermined. The sequencing input was peripheral blood. The source is an adult man with Graves' ophthalmopathy. CDR3 protein: CASSPRSKYEQYF. CDR3 nucleotide sequence: TGTGCCAGCAGTCCCCGATCCAAATACGAGCAGTACTTC.